What follows describes a single T cell receptor (beta chain). Its antigen is unknown. The entry originates in a study of shared clonotypes between healthy human individuals. About the research overall: Donors, aged 18 to 49, were a couple of women and three men.

Naive CD4+ cells were CD45RA-selected; the remaining cells were memory. Sequenced by immunoSEQ multiplex PCR; TCRdb stores in-frame clones only, minus some. This sample has roughly 1,500,000 clones; roughly 98.5% occur once, and the top ten carry approximately 0.4%. Trimming took 8 bases from V and 0 from J; bases not matched to a gene: 7. The CDR3 has 14 amino acids. The germline V gene has CDR1 KGHSH and CDR2 LQKENI. Whole-study findings and limits: Several donors had approximately 4.6% of their naive CD4 clonotypes in common.

The rearrangement uses TRBV18 and TRBJ2-7; TRBD1 aligns across 7 bases. The sequence came from a young man in good health. The specimen sequenced was naive CD4+ T cells sorted from blood. Indicated subset: CD45RA+ positively selected. CDR3 in amino acids: CASAQGTSSYEQYF. CDR3 sequence (DNA): TGTGCCAGCGCACAGGGGACATCCTCCTACGAGCAGTACTTC. The whole variable domain, filled in from reference TRBV18 and TRBJ2-7, reads NAGVMQNPRHLVRRRGQEARLRCSPMKGHSHVYWYRQLPEEGLKFMVYLQKENIIDESGMPKERFSAEFPKEGPSILRIQQVVRGDSAAYFCASAQGTSSYEQYFGPGTRLTVT.